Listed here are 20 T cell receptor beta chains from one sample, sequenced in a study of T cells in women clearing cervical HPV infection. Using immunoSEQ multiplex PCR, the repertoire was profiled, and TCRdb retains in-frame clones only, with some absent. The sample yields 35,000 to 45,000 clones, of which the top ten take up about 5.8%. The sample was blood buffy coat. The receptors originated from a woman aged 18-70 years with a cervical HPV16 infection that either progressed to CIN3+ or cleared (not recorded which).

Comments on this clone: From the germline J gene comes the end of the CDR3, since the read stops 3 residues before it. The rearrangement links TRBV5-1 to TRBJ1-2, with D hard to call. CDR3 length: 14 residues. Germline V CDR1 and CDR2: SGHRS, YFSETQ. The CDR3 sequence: CASSLGRGTYDYTF. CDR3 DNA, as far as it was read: TGCGCCAGCAGCTTGGGACGGGGAACCTACGAC.

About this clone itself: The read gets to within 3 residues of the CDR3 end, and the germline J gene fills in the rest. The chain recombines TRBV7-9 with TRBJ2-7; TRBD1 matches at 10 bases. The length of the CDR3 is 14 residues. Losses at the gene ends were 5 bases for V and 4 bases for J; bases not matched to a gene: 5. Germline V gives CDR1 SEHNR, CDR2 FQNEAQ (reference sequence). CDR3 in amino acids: CASSRTGGEYEQYF. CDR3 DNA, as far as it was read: TGTGCCAGCAGCCGGACAGGGGGTGAATACGAG. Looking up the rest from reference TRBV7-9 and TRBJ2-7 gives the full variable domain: DTGVSQNPRHKITKRGQNVTFRCDPISEHNRLYWYRQTLGQGPEFLTYFQNEAQLEKSRLLSDRFSAERPKGSFSTLEIQRTEQGDSAMYLCASSRTGGEYEQYFGPGTRLTVT.

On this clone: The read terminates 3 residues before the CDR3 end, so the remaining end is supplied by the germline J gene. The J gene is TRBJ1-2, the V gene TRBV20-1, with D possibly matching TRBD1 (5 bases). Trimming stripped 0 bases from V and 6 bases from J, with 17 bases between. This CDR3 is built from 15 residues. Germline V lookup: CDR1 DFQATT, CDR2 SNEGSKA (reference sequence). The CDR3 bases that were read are TGCAGTGCTAGAGATAGTTGGCAGGGAGGTAATGGC. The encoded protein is CSARDSWQGGNG. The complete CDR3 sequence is CSARDSWQGGNGYTF.

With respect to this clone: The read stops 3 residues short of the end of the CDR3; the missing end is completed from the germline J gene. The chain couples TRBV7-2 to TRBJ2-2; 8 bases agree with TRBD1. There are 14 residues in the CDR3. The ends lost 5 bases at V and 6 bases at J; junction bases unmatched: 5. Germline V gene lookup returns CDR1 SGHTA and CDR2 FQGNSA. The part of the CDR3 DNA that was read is TGTGCCAGCAGCCGACAGGGGCGGGCCGGGGAG. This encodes CASSRQGRAGE. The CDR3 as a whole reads CASSRQGRAGELFF.

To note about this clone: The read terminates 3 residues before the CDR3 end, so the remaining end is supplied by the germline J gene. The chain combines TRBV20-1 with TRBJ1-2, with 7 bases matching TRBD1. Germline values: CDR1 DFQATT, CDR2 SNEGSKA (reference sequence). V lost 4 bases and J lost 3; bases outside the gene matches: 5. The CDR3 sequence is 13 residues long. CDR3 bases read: TGCAGTGCTACAGACAGGGTTGACTATGGC. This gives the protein CSATDRVDYG. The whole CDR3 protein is CSATDRVDYGYTF.

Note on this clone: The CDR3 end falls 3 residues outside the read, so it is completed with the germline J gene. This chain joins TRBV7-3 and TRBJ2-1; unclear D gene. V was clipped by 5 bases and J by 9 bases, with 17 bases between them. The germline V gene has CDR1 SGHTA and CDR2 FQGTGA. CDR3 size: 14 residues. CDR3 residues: CASSPGLGGVEQFF. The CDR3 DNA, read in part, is TGTGCCAGCAGCCCGGGTTTGGGTGGCGTTGAG.

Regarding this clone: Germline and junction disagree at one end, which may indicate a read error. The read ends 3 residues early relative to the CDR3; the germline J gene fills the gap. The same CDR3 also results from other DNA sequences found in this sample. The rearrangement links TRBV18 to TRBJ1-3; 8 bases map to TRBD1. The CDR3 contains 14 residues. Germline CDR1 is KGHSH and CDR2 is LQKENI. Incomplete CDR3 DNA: TGTGCCAGCTCACCGACAGGGGCTGGAAACACA. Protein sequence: CASSPTGAGNT. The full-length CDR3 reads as CASSPTGAGNTIYF.

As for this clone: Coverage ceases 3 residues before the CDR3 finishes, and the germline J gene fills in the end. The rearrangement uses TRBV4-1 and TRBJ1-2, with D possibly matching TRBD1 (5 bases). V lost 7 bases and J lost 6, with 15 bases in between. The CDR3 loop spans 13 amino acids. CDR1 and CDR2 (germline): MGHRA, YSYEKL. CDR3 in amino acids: CASKGTGYDGYTF. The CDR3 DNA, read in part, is TGCGCCAGCAAAGGAACAGGATACGATGGC.

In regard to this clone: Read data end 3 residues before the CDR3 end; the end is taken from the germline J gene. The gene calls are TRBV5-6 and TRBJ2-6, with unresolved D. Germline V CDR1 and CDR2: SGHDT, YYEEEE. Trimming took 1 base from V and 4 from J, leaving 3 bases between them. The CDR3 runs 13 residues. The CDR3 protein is CASSLSGANVLTF. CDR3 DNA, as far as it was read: TGTGCCAGCAGCTTGTCGGGGGCCAACGTC.

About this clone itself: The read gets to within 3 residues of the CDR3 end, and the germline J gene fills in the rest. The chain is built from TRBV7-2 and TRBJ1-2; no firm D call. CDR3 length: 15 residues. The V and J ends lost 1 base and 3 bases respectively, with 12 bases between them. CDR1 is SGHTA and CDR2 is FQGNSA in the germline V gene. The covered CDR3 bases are TGTGCCAGCAGCTTAGGACAAGGAGCTTACTATGGC. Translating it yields CASSLGQGAYYG. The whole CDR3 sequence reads CASSLGQGAYYGYTF.

Partial CDR3 DNA: TGTGCCAGCAGCTTAACCGGTAATCAGCCC. Its translation: CASSLTGNQP. The full CDR3 is CASSLTGNQPQHF. The rearrangement uses TRBV7-9 and TRBJ1-5; D is unclear. With the read ending 3 residues before the CDR3 end, the germline J gene is used to fill in that end. Per germline, CDR1 SEHNR and CDR2 FQNEAQ (reference sequence). V was clipped by 2 bases and J by 4 bases, with 6 bases between them. The CDR3 length is 13 residues.

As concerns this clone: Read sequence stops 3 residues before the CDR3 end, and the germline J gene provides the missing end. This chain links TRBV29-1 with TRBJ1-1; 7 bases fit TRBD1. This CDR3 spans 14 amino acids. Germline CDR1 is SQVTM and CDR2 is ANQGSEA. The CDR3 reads CSVEGVEAGGEAFF. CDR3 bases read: TGCAGCGTTGAAGGGGTCGAGGCAGGGGGGGAA.

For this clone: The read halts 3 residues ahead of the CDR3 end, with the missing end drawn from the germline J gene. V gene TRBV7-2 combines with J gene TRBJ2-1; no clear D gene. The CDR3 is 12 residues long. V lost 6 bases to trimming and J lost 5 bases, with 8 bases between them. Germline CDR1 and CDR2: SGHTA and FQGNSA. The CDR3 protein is CASSQDDNEQFF. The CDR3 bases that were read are TGTGCCAGCAGTCAGGATGACAATGAG.

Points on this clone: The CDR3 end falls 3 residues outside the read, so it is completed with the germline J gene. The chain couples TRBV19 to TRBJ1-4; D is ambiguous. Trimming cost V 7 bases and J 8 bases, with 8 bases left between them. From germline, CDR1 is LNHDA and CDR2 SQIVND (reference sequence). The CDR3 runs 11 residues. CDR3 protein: CASTTREKLFF. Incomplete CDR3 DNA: TGTGCCAGTACCACACGAGAAAAA.

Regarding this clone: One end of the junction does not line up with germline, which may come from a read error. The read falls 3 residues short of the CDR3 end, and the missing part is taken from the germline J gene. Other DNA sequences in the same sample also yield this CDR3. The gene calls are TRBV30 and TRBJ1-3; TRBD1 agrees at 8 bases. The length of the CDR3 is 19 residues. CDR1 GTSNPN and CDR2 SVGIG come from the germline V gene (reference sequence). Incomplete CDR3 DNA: TGTGCCTGGAGTGTACCAGGGGACAGGCTTCTCCGCTCTGGAAACACT. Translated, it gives CAWSVPGDRLLRSGNT. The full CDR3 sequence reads CAWSVPGDRLLRSGNTIYF.

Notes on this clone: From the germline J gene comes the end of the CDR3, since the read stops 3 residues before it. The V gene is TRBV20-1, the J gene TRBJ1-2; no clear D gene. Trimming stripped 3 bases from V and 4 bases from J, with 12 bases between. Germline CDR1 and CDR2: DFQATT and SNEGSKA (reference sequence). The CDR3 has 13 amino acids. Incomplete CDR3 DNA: TGCAGTGCTAGCAATCCTGCGAGCTATGGC. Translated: CSASNPASYG. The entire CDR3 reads CSASNPASYGYTF.

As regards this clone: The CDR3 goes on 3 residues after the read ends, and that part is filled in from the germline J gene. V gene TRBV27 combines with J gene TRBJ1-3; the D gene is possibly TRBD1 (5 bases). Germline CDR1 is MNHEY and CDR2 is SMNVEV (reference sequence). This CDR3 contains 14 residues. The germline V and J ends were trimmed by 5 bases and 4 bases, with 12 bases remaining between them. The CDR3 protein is CASSGGMRGNTIYF. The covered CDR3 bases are TGTGCCAGCAGTGGGGGGATGAGGGGAAACACC.

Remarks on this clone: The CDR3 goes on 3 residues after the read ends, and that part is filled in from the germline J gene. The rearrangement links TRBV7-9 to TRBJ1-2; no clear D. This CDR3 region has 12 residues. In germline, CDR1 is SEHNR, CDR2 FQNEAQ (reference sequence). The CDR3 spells CASTVDSYDYTF. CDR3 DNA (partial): TGTGCCAGCACCGTGGACTCCTACGAC.

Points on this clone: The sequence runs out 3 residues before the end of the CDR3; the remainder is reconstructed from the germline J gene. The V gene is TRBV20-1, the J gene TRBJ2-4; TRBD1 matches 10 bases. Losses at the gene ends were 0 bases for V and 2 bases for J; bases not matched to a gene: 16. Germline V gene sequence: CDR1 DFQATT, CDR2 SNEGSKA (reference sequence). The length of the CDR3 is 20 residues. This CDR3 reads CSARDRWDRGAGSTKNIQYF. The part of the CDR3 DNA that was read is TGCAGTGCTAGAGATCGATGGGACAGGGGCGCGGGTTCTACCAAAAACATT.

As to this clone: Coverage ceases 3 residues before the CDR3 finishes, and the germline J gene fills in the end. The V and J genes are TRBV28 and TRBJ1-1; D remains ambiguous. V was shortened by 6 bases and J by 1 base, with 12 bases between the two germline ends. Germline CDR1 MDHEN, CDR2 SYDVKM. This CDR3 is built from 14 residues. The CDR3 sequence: CASSPDTPNTEAFF. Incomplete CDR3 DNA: TGTGCCAGCAGCCCTGACACCCCGAACACTGAA.